A selection of T cell receptor beta chains follows, all from one sample in a study of post-analysis software for immune sequencing data. TCRdb re-analysed the PCR reads in MiXCR, keeping a single row per CDR3 protein. The sample records about 400,000 distinct CDR3 sequences, about a third being singletons. The sample was blood. All receptors derive from a girl aged 10-17 years with multiple sclerosis. Both conserved end residues are trimmed from each CDR3.

TRBJ2-3	14	TRBV6-1	ASRLLGGVGTDTQY
TRBJ1-2	14	TRBV4-2	ASSQDLSATNYGYT
TRBJ2-1	11	TRBV2	ARGAGEEDEQF
TRBJ2-3	14	TRBV4-3	ASSQSIGGWTDTQY
TRBJ2-3	10	TRBV7-2	ASSPVRDTQY
TRBJ2-3	15	TRBV6-5	ASSYSPRLAGADTQY
TRBJ2-1	12	TRBV5-1	ASSSGLASDEQF
TRBJ2-7	13	TRBV5-1	ASSLEAISSYEQY
TRBJ1-1	11	TRBV6-5	ASSYGDRVEAF
TRBJ1-5	14	TRBV7-2	ASSPSSGANNQPQH
TRBJ2-1	13	TRBV7-9	ASSERGGLLYEQF
TRBJ1-1	11	TRBV19	ASSRTGRTEAF
TRBJ2-6	13	TRBV7-2	ASSIQRSGANVLT
TRBJ1-2	13	TRBV6-5	ASRNTGGPSRGYT
TRBJ1-2	11	TRBV28	ASSLVWGDGYT
TRBJ2-1	11	TRBV12-3/TRBV12-4	ASSFNGYNEQF
TRBJ1-5	15	TRBV7-9	ASSQTGQVHSNQPQH
TRBJ2-5	13	TRBV15	ATSAGRVPPGTQY
TRBJ1-1	11	TRBV12-3/TRBV12-4	ASSSSGNTEAF
TRBJ2-1	11	TRBV29-1	SVEGRENNEQF
TRBJ1-2	9	TRBV29-1	SVRQAVGYT
TRBJ1-5	11	TRBV10-1	ASSASVAGPQH
TRBJ2-3	12	TRBV20-1	SACLAGASDTQY
TRBJ2-7	12	TRBV12-3/TRBV12-4	ASSKGLMNYEQY
TRBJ2-7	13	TRBV7-8	ASSSGLAGVYEQY
TRBJ2-1	11	TRBV20-1	SAIRPGYNEQF
TRBJ2-7	10	TRBV29-1	SSRGRGYEQY
TRBJ2-1	16	TRBV5-1	ASSFLPTSGGLYNEQF
TRBJ2-7	15	TRBV7-9	ASSLGSGGTFSYEQY
TRBJ2-3	9	TRBV30	AWRLADTQY
TRBJ2-7	11	TRBV7-9	ASSLVGVGEQY
NA	11	TRBV12-3/TRBV12-4	ASRQGGANIQY
TRBJ2-7	17	TRBV4-3	ASSQDKLTASLSSYEQY
TRBJ2-3	11	TRBV5-5	ASFPAGADTQY
NA	11	TRBV27	ASSLDGLREQY
TRBJ2-3	12	TRBV7-3	ASSPGGGPDTQY
TRBJ2-7	10	TRBV3-1	ASSGLPSEQY